This T cell receptor beta chain was sequenced during a study of blood T cell repertoires in COVID-19. Across the study: Samples taken during acute and convalescent COVID-19 were collected in the United States, Italy and Spain.

Germline V gene sequence: CDR1 SQVTM, CDR2 ANQGSEA. This CDR3 is 17 amino acids long. V was cut by 5 bases and J by 0 bases, with 20 bases left in between. Under the authors' procedure: Scientists estimated how many nucleated cells there were by amplifying reference gene primers. Assay used: immunoSEQ multiplex PCR; TCRdb lists only in-frame clones, some missing. Clonal size and the V and J genes are those of that table, whereas D and trimming came from the DNA. The profile shows 200,000 to 250,000 clones, 75% to 90% of them singletons. This study enrolled people aged roughly 18 to 100 from approximately 24 US geographic areas. Assignment of participants to cohorts was predicated upon participant-reported clinical history.

The sample taken for sequencing was PBMCs or T cells enriched from blood (not recorded which). The chain has TRBV29-1 and TRBJ2-1; weak D call: TRBD1 (5 bases). The sequence was obtained from a woman aged 40 to 49 with acute COVID-19. CDR3 sequence reads: CSVPRPQGFSSYNEQFF. The CDR3 DNA reads as TGCAGCGTTCCCCGTCCGCAGGGTTTTAGCTCCTACAATGAGCAGTTCTTC.